This T cell receptor beta chain was profiled in a study of control samples from healthy donors and cancer patients. Repertoires were generated with immunoSEQ multiplex PCR, while TCRdb's copy carries only in-frame clones and drops some. The table lists 150,000 or so clones, around 88% of them singletons. The source material was blood. This TCR was sampled from a woman in her 30s in good health.

In DNA form, the CDR3 reads TGTGCCAGCAGCAATATCGGGGGGCCAGATACGCAGTATTTT. It yields the protein CASSNIGGPDTQYF. The V gene is TRBV5-4, the J gene TRBJ2-3, with D possibly TRBD2 on 7 matching bases. This CDR3 has 14 amino acids. In germline, CDR1 is SGHNT, CDR2 YYREEE (reference sequence). V lost 4 bases and J 4 bases, leaving 13 bases between the germline ends.